A single sample gave rise to the 14 T cell receptor beta chains below, sequenced in a study of blood T cell repertoires in COVID-19. Profiling relied on immunoSEQ multiplex PCR, and the TCRdb table lists in-frame clones only, not all of them. Seen here are about 170,000 clones, roughly nine tenths observed once, and the top ten hold 3% to 4%. Material: peripheral blood. The receptors here all came from an older man with acute or convalescent COVID-19.

The V gene is TRBV30, the J gene TRBJ1-5, with D maybe TRBD1 (5 bases). V lost 2 bases and J lost 7, with 12 bases in between. From germline, CDR1 is GTSNPN and CDR2 SVGIG (reference sequence). The CDR3 has 13 residues. The CDR3 DNA is TGTGCCTGGAGTCGCGACAGTAGACAGCCCCAGCATTTT. Translation: CAWSRDSRQPQHF.

The chain has TRBV6-5 and TRBJ2-2, with D unclear. The length of the CDR3 is 14 residues. CDR1 is MNHEY and CDR2 is SVGAGI in the germline V gene. V was pared by 2 bases and J by 3 bases, with 7 bases between. CDR3 in amino acids: CASSYRRYTGELFF. CDR3 in DNA: TGTGCCAGCAGTTACCGCAGGTACACCGGGGAGCTGTTTTTT.

V gene TRBV7-9 combines with J gene TRBJ2-2, with 8 bases aligning to TRBD2. Germline values: CDR1 SEHNR, CDR2 FQNEAQ (reference sequence). With 10 bases clipped from V and 6 bases from J, the junction kept 7 bases outside the gene matches. The CDR3 is made up of 13 amino acids. DNA for the CDR3: TGTGCCACAAGCAGCGGGAGACCCGGGGAGCTGTTTTTT. The encoded protein is CATSSGRPGELFF.

V usage is TRBV6-2 or TRBV6-3 and J usage is TRBJ1-2; D is unresolved. This CDR3 contains 12 residues. The germline V gene encodes CDR1 MNHEY and CDR2 SVGEGT. V shed 6 bases and J shed 2 bases, with 7 bases lying between them. The CDR3 loop reads CASSAGNYGYTF. CDR3 DNA sequence: TGTGCCAGCAGCGCAGGAAACTATGGCTACACCTTC.

The V and J genes are TRBV4-2 and TRBJ2-7, with 9 bases lining up with TRBD1. V trimming: 3 bases; J trimming: 3 bases; junction bases outside the gene matches: 12. This CDR3 comprises 17 residues. From germline, CDR1 is LGHNA and CDR2 YNFKEQ. The CDR3 DNA reads TGTGCCAGCAGCCAGGGTGTCACAGGGGGCCTTGTCTACGAGCAGTACTTC. Protein: CASSQGVTGGLVYEQYF.

This chain uses TRBV5-6 with TRBJ1-1; 8 bases agree with TRBD1. The CDR3 has 14 residues. Germline V gene sequence: CDR1 SGHDT, CDR2 YYEEEE. J lost 5 bases, V lost 4 bases, and 7 bases had no gene match. This CDR3 reads CASSTGQGGTEAFF. CDR3 DNA: TGTGCCAGCAGCACCGGACAGGGAGGAACTGAAGCTTTCTTT.

The chain carries TRBV5-1 and TRBJ2-1, with 7 bases matching TRBD2. The CDR3 length is 16 residues. The V gene end was trimmed by 0 bases and the J gene end by 0 bases; junction bases not matched to a gene: 3. Germline lookup yields CDR1 SGHRS and CDR2 YFSETQ. The CDR3 DNA reads as TGCGCCAGCAGCTTGGTTCGCGGGAGCTCCTACAATGAGCAGTTCTTC. It translates to CASSLVRGSSYNEQFF.

V is TRBV3-1 (or the pseudogene TRBV3-2) and J is TRBJ1-1; D call uncertain. CDR3 size: 14 residues. Looked up from germline, CDR1 is LGHDT and CDR2 is YNNKEL (reference sequence). Trimming took off 3 bases at V and 5 bases at J, with 13 bases between the two ends. The CDR3 nucleotides are TGTGCCAGCAGCCACACTACCCGAGGGACTGAAGCTTTCTTT. It translates to CASSHTTRGTEAFF.

The J gene is TRBJ1-1, the V gene TRBV19; D is ambiguous. V lost 1 base, J lost 6 bases, and 15 bases lay in between. Per the germline V gene, CDR1 is LNHDA and CDR2 is SQIVND (reference sequence). CDR3 length: 15 amino acids. The DNA of the CDR3 is TGTGCCAGTAGTATAGTATTATGGGATAGCGCTGAAGCTTTCTTT. Translated, it gives CASSIVLWDSAEAFF.

The chain is built from TRBV28 and TRBJ1-1; 8 bases line up with TRBD1. The CDR3 contains 14 residues. V was clipped by 2 bases and J by 5 bases; unmatched bases: 4. The germline CDR1 and CDR2 sequences are MDHEN and SYDVKM. The CDR3 nucleotides read TGTGCCAGCAGTTTACCAGGGGGCGGGACTGAAGCTTTCTTT. It codes for CASSLPGGGTEAFF.

This chain uses TRBV5-1 with TRBJ2-7; TRBD2 agrees at 10 bases. The germline gives CDR1 SGHRS, CDR2 YFSETQ. CDR3 size: 15 residues. Trimming removed 7 bases from V and 2 bases from J; junction bases left unmatched: 9. The CDR3 is CASGAGGAAPYEQYF. CDR3 in DNA: TGCGCCAGCGGAGCGGGGGGGGCTGCCCCCTACGAGCAGTACTTC.

In its sample, this clone was seen many times. V is TRBV6-2 or TRBV6-3 and J is TRBJ2-7, with D maybe TRBD1 (6 bases). Germline values: CDR1 MNHEY, CDR2 SVGEGT. Deletions cut 5 bases from V and 3 bases from J, with 14 bases between. This CDR3 has 14 amino acids. DNA for the CDR3: TGTGCCAGCAGTCTGGACAGCGGTCGCTACGAGCAGTACTTC. The encoded protein is CASSLDSGRYEQYF.

The V and J genes are TRBV19 and TRBJ2-1, with TRBD2 as a possible D gene (5 bases). The CDR3 contains 14 residues. Looked up from germline, CDR1 is LNHDA and CDR2 is SQIVND (reference sequence). Trimming pared 4 bases from V and 4 bases from J, leaving 11 bases between. CDR3 sequence: CASSTRAQYNEQFF. The CDR3 nucleotides read TGTGCCAGTAGTACGCGGGCCCAGTACAATGAGCAGTTCTTC.

This clone was counted a few times. The V call is TRBV28, the J call TRBJ1-3; D unresolved. The V and J ends lost 2 bases and 8 bases respectively, with 7 bases between them. This CDR3 is 12 amino acids long. Germline V gene sequence: CDR1 MDHEN, CDR2 SYDVKM. CDR3 bases: TGTGCCAGCAGTTTAACTACGGACACCATATATTTT. Amino acid sequence: CASSLTTDTIYF.